These 10 T cell receptor beta chains originate from one sample sequenced in a study of lymphopenia after photon versus proton radiotherapy. Repertoires were generated with immunoSEQ multiplex PCR, while TCRdb's copy carries only in-frame clones and drops some. Counted here are roughly 61,000 clones, around 87% occurring once; the ten biggest clones make up 10% to 15%. The input for sequencing was peripheral blood, taken from a patient treated with proton-based radiotherapy. The receptors stem from a man older than 75 with esophageal cancer.

The chain has TRBV19 and TRBJ2-5; D remains unclear. CDR3 length: 14 residues. The germline gives CDR1 LNHDA, CDR2 SQIVND (reference sequence). V was trimmed by 5 bases and J by 5 bases, leaving 15 bases between them. The CDR3, as DNA: TGTGCCAGTAGTGGTGTCAACCTCTGGGAGACCCAGTACTTC. As protein: CASSGVNLWETQYF.

The chain joins TRBV5-1 to TRBJ2-1, with D maybe TRBD2 (5 bases). The CDR3 is 17 residues long. Germline V gene lookup returns CDR1 SGHRS and CDR2 YFSETQ. V was shortened by 0 bases and J by 2 bases, with 15 bases between the two germline ends. CDR3 sequence: CASSLVPTSNPYNEQFF. The DNA for the CDR3 is TGCGCCAGCAGCTTGGTACCTACTAGTAACCCCTACAATGAGCAGTTCTTC.

V and J are TRBV2 and TRBJ1-1, with unresolved D. The CDR3 loop spans 12 amino acids. The V gene's germline CDR1 is SNHLY and CDR2 FYNNEI. V dropped 5 bases and J dropped 0 bases, with 4 bases sitting between them. The CDR3 loop reads CASSYMNTEAFF. The CDR3 DNA reads as TGTGCCAGCAGTTACATGAACACTGAAGCTTTCTTT. The full variable domain, completed using reference TRBV2 and TRBJ1-1, is EPEVTQTPSHQVTQMGQEVILRCVPISNHLYFYWYRQILGQKVEFLVSFYNNEISEKSEIFDDQFSVERPDGSNFTLKIRSTKLEDSAMYFCASSYMNTEAFFGQGTRLTVV.

The chain has TRBV20-1 and TRBJ1-2; D is uncertain. The length of the CDR3 is 10 residues. The V and J ends lost 5 bases and 7 bases respectively, with 8 bases between them. In germline, CDR1 is DFQATT, CDR2 SNEGSKA (reference sequence). As DNA, the CDR3 is TGCAGTGCTGGGGTGACTGGCTACACCTTC. Protein: CSAGVTGYTF.

The rearrangement uses TRBV18 and TRBJ1-5; TRBD1 might be the D (5 bases). CDR1 is KGHSH and CDR2 is LQKENI in the germline V gene. CDR3 length equals 13 residues. Trimming pared 3 bases from V and 7 bases from J, leaving 10 bases between. The CDR3 here is CASSPGQGQPQHF. The DNA for the CDR3 is TGTGCCAGCTCACCGGGGCAGGGCCAGCCCCAGCATTTT.

The chain recombines TRBV2 with TRBJ2-2, with 9 bases aligning to TRBD2. V lost 7 bases and J lost 2; bases outside the gene matches: 8. The CDR3 contains 16 residues. Germline assignment: CDR1 SNHLY and CDR2 FYNNEI. CDR3 residues: CASNRLAGINTGELFF. The CDR3 DNA reads TGTGCCAGCAATCGTCTAGCGGGGATCAACACCGGGGAGCTGTTTTTT.

This rearrangement joins TRBV7-2 to TRBJ2-3, with D possibly TRBD2 on 7 matching bases. Germline CDR1 is SGHTA and CDR2 is FQGNSA. The V gene lost 4 bases and the J gene lost 5 bases, with 16 bases spanning the gap. The CDR3 totals 15 residues. The CDR3 sequence is CASSSWGGGRDTQYF. For the CDR3, the DNA is TGTGCCAGCAGCTCCTGGGGGGGCGGTAGAGATACGCAGTATTTT. The whole variable domain, filled in from reference TRBV7-2 and TRBJ2-3, reads GAGVSQSPSNKVTEKGKDVELRCDPISGHTALYWYRQSLGQGLEFLIYFQGNSAPDKSGLPSDRFSAERTGGSVSTLTIQRTQQEDSAVYLCASSSWGGGRDTQYFGPGTRLTVL.

In DNA form, the CDR3 reads TGTGCCAGCAGCGAGGGGTCTTATGGCTACACCTTC. This encodes CASSEGSYGYTF. The V and J genes are TRBV9 and TRBJ1-2; maybe TRBD1 (5 bases). Per the germline V gene, CDR1 is SGDLS and CDR2 is YYNGEE. The CDR3 sequence is 12 residues long. V was shortened by 3 bases and J by 5 bases, with 8 bases between the two germline ends. Variable domain in full (rest from reference TRBV9 and TRBJ1-2): DSGVTQTPKHLITATGQRVTLRCSPRSGDLSVYWYQQSLDQGLQFLIQYYNGEERAKGNILERFSAQQFPDLHSELNLSSLELGDSALYFCASSEGSYGYTFGSGTRLTVV.

The chain employs TRBV6-6 and TRBJ1-2; no firm D call. Germline V lookup: CDR1 MNHNY, CDR2 SVGAGI (reference sequence). Deletions cut 7 bases from V and 1 base from J, with 10 bases between. The CDR3 sequence is 13 residues long. CDR3 coding DNA: TGTGCCAGCACCCCCGGCAGTAACTATGGCTACACCTTC. This sequence encodes CASTPGSNYGYTF.

The chain uses TRBV5-1 and TRBJ1-5; 10 nucleotides match TRBD1. Looked up from germline, CDR1 is SGHRS and CDR2 is YFSETQ. The CDR3 consists of 15 residues. The J segment lost 3 bases and the V segment lost 3 bases, leaving 3 bases of the junction unmatched. CDR3 loop: CASSWTGGSNQPQHF. The CDR3 DNA reads as TGCGCCAGCAGCTGGACAGGGGGGTCCAATCAGCCCCAGCATTTT.